This entry features one T cell receptor beta chain sequence. This sample is part of a study of blood T cell repertoires in COVID-19. At the level of the study: T cells, B-cell-depleted T cells, or PBMCs supplied cDNA or gDNA.

Method: immunoSEQ multiplex PCR; TCRdb's copy keeps in-frame clones and lacks some. Here the sample spans approximately 50,000 clones, more than 85% being singletons. V shed 0 bases and J shed 4 bases, with 12 bases lying between them. The CDR3 is 15 residues long. Germline V gives CDR1 MNHEY, CDR2 SVGAGI. The origin of this receptor is a man aged 50 to 60 with active COVID-19. V usage is TRBV6-5 and J usage is TRBJ1-1; possibly TRBD1 for D (6 bases). The sequenced sample was peripheral blood. The CDR3 DNA is TGTGCCAGCAGTTACTCGAGCAGGGGAAGCACTGAAGCTTTCTTT. Translating it yields CASSYSSRGSTEAFF.